One sample yielded the 2 T cell receptor beta chains listed below, sequenced in a study of control samples from healthy donors and cancer patients. Clones were sequenced by immunoSEQ multiplex PCR, and TCRdb holds only the in-frame ones, with some missing. The profile shows approximately 70,000 clones, nearly 85% of them singletons. The sample consisted of blood. These receptors were obtained from a man between 60 and 75 years old in good health.

V is TRBV28 and J is TRBJ2-1; D remains unclear. The CDR3 covers 13 residues. The germline CDR1 and CDR2 sequences are MDHEN and SYDVKM. V was trimmed by 7 bases and J by 4 bases, leaving 11 bases between them. This chain's CDR3 is CASNFQLYNEQFF. CDR3 sequence (DNA): TGTGCCAGCAATTTTCAGTTATACAATGAGCAGTTCTTC.

The V and J genes are TRBV2 and TRBJ2-7; TRBD2 aligns across 9 bases. The trim removed 7 bases at V and 0 bases at J, leaving 7 bases unmatched. The CDR3 length is 15 residues. Germline CDR1 is SNHLY and CDR2 is FYNNEI. This chain's CDR3 is CASTLGTSLSYEQYF. In nucleotides, the CDR3 is TGTGCCAGCACCCTCGGGACTAGCCTCTCCTACGAGCAGTACTTC.